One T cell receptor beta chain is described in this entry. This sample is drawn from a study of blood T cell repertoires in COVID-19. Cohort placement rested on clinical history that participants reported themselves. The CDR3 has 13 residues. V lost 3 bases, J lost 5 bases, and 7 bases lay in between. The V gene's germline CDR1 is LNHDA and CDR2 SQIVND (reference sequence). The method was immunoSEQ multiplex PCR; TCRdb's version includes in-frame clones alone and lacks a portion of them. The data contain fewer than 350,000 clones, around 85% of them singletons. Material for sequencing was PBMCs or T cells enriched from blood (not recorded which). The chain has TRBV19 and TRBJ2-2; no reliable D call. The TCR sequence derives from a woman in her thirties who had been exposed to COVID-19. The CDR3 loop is CASSMLQTGELFF. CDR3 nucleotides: TGTGCCAGTAGTATGTTACAGACCGGGGAGCTGTTTTTT.